This T cell receptor (beta chain) was identified in a study of cytomegalovirus exposure and HLA in healthy donors. This CDR3 is 18 amino acids long. V lost 5 bases, J lost 3 bases, and 8 bases stayed unmatched. The germline V gene has CDR1 LNHDA and CDR2 SQIVND (reference sequence). PCR involved 60 Vbeta and 13 Jbeta primers. The method was immunoSEQ multiplex PCR; TCRdb's version includes in-frame clones alone and lacks a portion of them. Of around 110,000 clones listed, 82% are singletons. This clone was seen a few times. No antigen is known for it. Notes on the study in general: Prediction of most subjects' HLA-A and HLA-B alleles by TCR beta sequences was reportedly accurate.

The V call is TRBV19, the J call TRBJ2-1; TRBD2 agrees at 15 bases. The receptor was isolated from a man aged 25 to 45 in good health and CMV-seropositive. What was sequenced was PBMCs. The CDR3 loop is CASSRRTSGGAGYNEQFF. The CDR3, as DNA: TGTGCCAGTAGTCGGAGGACTAGCGGGGGGGCGGGCTACAATGAGCAGTTCTTC.